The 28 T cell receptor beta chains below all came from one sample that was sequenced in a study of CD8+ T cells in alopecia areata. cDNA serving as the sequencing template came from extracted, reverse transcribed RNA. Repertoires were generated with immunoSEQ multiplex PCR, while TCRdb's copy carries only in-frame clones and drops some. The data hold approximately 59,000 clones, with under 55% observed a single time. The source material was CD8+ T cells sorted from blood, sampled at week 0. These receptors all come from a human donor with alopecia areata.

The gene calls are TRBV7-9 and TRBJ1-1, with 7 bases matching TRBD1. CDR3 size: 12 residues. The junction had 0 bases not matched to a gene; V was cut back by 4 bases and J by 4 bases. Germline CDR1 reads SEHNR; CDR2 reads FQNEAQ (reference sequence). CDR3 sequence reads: CASSSGGTEAFF. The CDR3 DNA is TGTGCCAGCAGCTCAGGGGGCACTGAAGCTTTCTTT.

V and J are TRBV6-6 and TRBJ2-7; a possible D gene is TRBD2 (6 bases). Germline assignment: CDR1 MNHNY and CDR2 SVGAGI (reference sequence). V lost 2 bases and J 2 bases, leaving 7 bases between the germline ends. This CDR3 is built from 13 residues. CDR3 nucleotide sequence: TGTGCCAGCAGTTACCGACTAGCCTACGAGCAGTACTTC. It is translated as CASSYRLAYEQYF.

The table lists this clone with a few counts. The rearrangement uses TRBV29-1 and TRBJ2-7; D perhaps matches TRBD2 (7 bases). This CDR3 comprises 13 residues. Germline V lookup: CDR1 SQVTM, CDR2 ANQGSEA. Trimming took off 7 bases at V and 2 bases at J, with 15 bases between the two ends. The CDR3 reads CSGGLGGTYEQYF. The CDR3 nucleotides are TGCAGCGGCGGACTAGGGGGAACCTACGAGCAGTACTTC.

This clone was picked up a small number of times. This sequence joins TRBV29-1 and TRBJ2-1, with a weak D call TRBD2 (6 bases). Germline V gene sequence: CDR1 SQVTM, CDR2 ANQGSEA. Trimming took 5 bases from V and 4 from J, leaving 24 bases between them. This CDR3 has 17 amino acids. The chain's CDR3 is CSVPSRAGAGGYNEQFF. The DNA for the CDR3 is TGCAGCGTTCCTTCTCGGGCTGGGGCCGGGGGATACAATGAGCAGTTCTTC.

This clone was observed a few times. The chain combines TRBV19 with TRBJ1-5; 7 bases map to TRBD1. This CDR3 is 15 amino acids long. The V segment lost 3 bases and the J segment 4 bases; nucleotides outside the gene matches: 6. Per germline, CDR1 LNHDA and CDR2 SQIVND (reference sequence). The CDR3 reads CASSISRGPNQPQHF. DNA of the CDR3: TGTGCCAGTAGTATTTCAAGGGGGCCAAATCAGCCCCAGCATTTT. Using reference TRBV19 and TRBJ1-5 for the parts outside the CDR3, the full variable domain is DGGITQSPKYLFRKEGQNVTLSCEQNLNHDAMYWYRQDPGQGLRLIYYSQIVNDFQKGDIAEGYSVSREKKESFPLTVTSAQKNPTAFYLCASSISRGPNQPQHFGDGTRLSIL.

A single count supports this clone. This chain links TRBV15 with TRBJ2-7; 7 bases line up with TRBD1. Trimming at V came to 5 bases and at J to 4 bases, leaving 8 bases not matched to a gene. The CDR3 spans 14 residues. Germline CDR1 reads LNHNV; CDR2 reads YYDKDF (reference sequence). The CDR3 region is CATSGTGQSYEQYF. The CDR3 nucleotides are TGTGCCACCAGCGGAACGGGACAGTCTTACGAGCAGTACTTC. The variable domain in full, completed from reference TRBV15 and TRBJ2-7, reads DAMVIQNPRYQVTQFGKPVTLSCSQTLNHNVMYWYQQKSSQAPKLLFHYYDKDFNNEADTPDNFQSRRPNTSFCFLDIRSPGLGDTAMYLCATSGTGQSYEQYFGPGTRLTVT.

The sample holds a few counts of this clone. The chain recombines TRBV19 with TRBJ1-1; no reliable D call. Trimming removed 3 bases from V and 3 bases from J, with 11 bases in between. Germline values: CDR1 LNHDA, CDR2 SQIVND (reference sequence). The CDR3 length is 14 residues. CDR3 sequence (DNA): TGTGCCAGTAGTATCGCACAGTCGGACACTGAAGCTTTCTTT. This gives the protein CASSIAQSDTEAFF.

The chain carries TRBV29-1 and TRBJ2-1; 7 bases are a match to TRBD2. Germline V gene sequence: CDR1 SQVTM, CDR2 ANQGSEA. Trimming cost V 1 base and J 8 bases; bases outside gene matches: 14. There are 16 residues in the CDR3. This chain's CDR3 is CSVEGLDGREMYEQFF. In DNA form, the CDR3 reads TGCAGCGTTGAAGGCCTTGATGGGCGGGAGATGTATGAGCAGTTCTTC.

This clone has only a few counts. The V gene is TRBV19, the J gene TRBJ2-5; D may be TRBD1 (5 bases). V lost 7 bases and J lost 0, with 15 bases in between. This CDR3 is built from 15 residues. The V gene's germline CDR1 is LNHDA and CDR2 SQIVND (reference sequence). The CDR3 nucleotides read TGTGCCAGTACCAGGACACCTGATAACCAAGAGACCCAGTACTTC. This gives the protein CASTRTPDNQETQYF.

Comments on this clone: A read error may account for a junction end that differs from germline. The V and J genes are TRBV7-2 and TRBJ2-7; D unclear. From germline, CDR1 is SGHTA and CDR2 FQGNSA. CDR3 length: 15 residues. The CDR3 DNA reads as TGCGCCAGCAGCCAAGAAACAGTCAACTCCTACGAGCAGTACTTC. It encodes CASSQETVNSYEQYF. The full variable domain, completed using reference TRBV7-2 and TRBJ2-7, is GAGVSQSPSNKVTEKGKDVELRCDPISGHTALYWYRQSLGQGLEFLIYFQGNSAPDKSGLPSDRFSAERTGGSVSTLTIQRTQQEDSAVYLCASSQETVNSYEQYFGPGTRLTVT.

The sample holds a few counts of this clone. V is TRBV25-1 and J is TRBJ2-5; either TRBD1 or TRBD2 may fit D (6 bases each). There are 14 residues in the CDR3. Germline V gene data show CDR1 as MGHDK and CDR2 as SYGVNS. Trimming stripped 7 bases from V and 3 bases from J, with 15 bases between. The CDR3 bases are TGTGCCAGCACCGGATGGGGGGCAGAAGAGACCCAGTACTTC. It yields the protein CASTGWGAEETQYF.

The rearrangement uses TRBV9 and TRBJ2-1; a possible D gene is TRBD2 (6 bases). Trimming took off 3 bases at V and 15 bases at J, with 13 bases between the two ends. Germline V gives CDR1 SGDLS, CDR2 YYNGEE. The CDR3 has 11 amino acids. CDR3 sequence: CASSAGQRAFF. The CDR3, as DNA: TGTGCCAGCAGCGCCGGCCAGCGGGCGTTCTTC.

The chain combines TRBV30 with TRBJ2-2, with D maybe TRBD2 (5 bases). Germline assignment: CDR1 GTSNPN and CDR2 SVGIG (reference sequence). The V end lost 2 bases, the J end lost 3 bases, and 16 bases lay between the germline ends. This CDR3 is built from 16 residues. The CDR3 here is CAWSPRGWSDTGELFF. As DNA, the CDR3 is TGTGCCTGGAGTCCCCGAGGGTGGTCGGACACCGGGGAGCTGTTTTTT.

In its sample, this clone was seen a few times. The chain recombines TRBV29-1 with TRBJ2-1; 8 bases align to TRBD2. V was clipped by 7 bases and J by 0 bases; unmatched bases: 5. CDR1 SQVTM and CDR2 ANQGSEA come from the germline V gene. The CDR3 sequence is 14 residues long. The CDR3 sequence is CSALAGSSYNEQFF. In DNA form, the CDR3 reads TGCAGCGCCCTAGCGGGTAGCTCCTACAATGAGCAGTTCTTC.

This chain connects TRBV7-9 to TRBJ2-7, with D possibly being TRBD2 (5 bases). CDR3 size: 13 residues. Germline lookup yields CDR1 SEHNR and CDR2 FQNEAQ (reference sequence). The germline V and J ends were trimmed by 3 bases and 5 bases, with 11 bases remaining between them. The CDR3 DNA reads TGTGCCAGCAGCTTTCCCCGGGGTGACGAGCAGTACTTC. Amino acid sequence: CASSFPRGDEQYF.

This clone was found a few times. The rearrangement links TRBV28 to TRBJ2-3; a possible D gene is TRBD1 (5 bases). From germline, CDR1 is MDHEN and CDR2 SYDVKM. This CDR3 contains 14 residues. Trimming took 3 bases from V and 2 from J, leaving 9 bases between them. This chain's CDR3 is CASSLTALTDTQYF. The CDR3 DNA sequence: TGTGCCAGCAGTTTGACAGCCCTCACAGATACGCAGTATTTT.

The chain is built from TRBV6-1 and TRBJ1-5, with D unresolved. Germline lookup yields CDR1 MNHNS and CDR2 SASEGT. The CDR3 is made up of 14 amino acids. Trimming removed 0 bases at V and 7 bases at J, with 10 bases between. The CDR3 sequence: CASSEALDTQPQHF. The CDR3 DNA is TGTGCCAGCAGTGAAGCGCTTGACACCCAGCCCCAGCATTTT.

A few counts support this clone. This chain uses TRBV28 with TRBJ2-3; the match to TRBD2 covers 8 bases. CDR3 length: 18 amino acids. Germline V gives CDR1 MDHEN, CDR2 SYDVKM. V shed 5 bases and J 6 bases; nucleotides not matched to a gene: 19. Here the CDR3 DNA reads TGTGCCAGCAGTCCCCGAATAGCGGGACCCGTTCCCACCGATACGCAGTATTTT. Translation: CASSPRIAGPVPTDTQYF.

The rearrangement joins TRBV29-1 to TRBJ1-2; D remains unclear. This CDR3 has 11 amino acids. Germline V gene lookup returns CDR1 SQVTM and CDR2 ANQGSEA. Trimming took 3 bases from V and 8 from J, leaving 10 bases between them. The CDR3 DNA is TGCAGCGTTGAGACTTTTATAGGCTACACCTTC. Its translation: CSVETFIGYTF. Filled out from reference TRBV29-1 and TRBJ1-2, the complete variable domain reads SAVISQKPSRDICQRGTSLTIQCQVDSQVTMMFWYRQQPGQSLTLIATANQGSEATYESGFVIDKFPISRPNLTFSTLTVSNMSPEDSSIYLCSVETFIGYTFGSGTRLTVV.

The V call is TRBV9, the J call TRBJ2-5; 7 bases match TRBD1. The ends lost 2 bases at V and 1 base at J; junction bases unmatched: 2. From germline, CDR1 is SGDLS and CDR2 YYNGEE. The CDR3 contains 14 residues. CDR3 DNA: TGTGCCAGCAGCGTGGGGGACAGCCAAGAGACCCAGTACTTC. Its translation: CASSVGDSQETQYF.

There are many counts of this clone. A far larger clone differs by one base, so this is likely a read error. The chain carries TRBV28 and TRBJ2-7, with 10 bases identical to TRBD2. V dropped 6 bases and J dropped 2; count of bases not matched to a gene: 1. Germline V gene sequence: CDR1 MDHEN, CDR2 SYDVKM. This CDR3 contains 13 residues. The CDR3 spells CASSLAGAYEQYF. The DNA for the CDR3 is TGTGCCAGCAGCCTAGCGGGGGCCTACGAGCAGTACTTC.

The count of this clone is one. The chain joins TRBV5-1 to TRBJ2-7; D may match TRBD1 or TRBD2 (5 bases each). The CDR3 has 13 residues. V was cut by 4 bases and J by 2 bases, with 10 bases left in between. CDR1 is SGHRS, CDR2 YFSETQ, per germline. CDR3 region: CASSMQGAYEQYF. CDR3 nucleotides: TGCGCCAGCAGCATGCAGGGAGCCTACGAGCAGTACTTC.

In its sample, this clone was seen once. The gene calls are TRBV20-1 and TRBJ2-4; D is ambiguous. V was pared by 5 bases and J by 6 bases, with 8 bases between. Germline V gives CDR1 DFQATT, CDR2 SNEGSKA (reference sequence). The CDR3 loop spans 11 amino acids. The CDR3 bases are TGCAGTGCTTCTGACGGAAACATTCAGTACTTC. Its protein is CSASDGNIQYF.

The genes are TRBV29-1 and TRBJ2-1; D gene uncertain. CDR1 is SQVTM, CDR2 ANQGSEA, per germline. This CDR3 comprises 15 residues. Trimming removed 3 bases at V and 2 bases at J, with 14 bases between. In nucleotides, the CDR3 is TGCAGCGTTGAGAGCGAGGCCCCTCCCTACAATGAGCAGTTCTTC. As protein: CSVESEAPPYNEQFF.

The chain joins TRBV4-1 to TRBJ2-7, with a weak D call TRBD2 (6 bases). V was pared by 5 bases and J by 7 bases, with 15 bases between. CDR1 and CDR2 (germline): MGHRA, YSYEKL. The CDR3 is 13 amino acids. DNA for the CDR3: TGCGCCAGCAGCACCCGGGACTCCGGAGAGCAGTACTTC. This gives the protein CASSTRDSGEQYF.

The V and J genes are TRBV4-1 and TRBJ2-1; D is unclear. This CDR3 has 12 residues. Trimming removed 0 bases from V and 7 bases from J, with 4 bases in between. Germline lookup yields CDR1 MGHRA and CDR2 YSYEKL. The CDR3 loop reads CASSQDLNEQFF. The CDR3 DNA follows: TGCGCCAGCAGCCAAGATCTGAATGAGCAGTTCTTC.

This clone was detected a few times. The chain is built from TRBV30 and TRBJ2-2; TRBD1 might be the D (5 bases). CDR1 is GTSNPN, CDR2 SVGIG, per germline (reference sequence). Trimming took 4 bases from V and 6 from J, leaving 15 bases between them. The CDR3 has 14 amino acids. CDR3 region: CAWTPEQASGELFF. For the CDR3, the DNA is TGTGCCTGGACCCCCGAACAGGCGTCCGGGGAGCTGTTTTTT.

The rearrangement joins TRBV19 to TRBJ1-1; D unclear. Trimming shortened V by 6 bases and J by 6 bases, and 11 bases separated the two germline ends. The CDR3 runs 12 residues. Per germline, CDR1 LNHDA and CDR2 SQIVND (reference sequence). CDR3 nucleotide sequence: TGTGCCAGTAGCCTAGTCGGCTCTGAAGCTTTCTTT. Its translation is CASSLVGSEAFF.